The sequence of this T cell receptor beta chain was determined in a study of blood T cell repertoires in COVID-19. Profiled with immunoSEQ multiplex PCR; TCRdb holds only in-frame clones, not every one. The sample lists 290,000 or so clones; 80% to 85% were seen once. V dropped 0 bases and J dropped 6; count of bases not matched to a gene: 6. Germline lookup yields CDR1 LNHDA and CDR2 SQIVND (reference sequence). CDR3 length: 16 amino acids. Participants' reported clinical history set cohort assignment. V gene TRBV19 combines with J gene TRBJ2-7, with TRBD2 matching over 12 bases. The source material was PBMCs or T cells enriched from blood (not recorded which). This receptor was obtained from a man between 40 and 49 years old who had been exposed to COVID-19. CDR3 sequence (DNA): TGTGCCAGTAGTATAGACCCTAGCGGGAGGGCCGGCGAGCAGTACTTC. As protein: CASSIDPSGRAGEQYF.